The clone carrying this TCR beta chain was seen a few times. V shed 1 base and J shed 7 bases, with 11 bases lying between them. The CDR3 has 13 residues. In germline, CDR1 is SGHRS, CDR2 YFSETQ. No cell sorting was done before RNA was extracted from the tissue. The entry originates in a study of tumor and adjacent non-tumor tissue in lung cancer. TCRbeta libraries were built with three rounds of nested PCR, modified from ARM-PCR. TCRdb re-called the multiplex PCR reads with MiXCR, one entry per CDR3 protein. Among approximately 70,000 distinct CDR3 sequences, approximately 73% were seen once, and the ten largest hold roughly 28%.

The sequencing input was lung tumor tissue. This TCR was recovered from a man aged 55 to 69 with non-small cell lung cancer. V usage is TRBV5-1 and J usage is TRBJ2-5, with D unclear. CDR3 region: CASSLWDSGTQYF. The CDR3 bases are TGCGCCAGCAGCTTGTGGGATTCCGGGACCCAGTACTTC.